The 20 T cell receptor beta chains reported below all come from one sample, sequenced in a study of PD-1 blockade in classical Hodgkin lymphoma. With no exception, relapse followed autologous stem cell transplantation in all patients, and brentuximab vedotin exposure varied. Generated by immunoSEQ multiplex PCR, the TCRdb table keeps only in-frame clones and is missing some. Among more than 90,000 clones, around 89% were seen once, and the ten largest hold around 6.6%. The material was peripheral blood mononuclear cells (PBMCs), obtained before the second cycle of nivolumab. These receptors all stem from a human donor with classical Hodgkin lymphoma.

The genes are TRBV11-3 and TRBJ1-1, with 10 bases fitting TRBD1. CDR3 length: 15 residues. Trimming at V came to 4 bases and at J to 6 bases, leaving 8 bases not matched to a gene. Germline V gives CDR1 SGHNT, CDR2 YENEEA. Here the CDR3 reads CASSSGTGEGAEAFF. CDR3 sequence (DNA): TGTGCCAGCAGCTCCGGGACAGGGGAAGGGGCTGAAGCTTTCTTT.

V gene TRBV25-1 combines with J gene TRBJ1-1; the D gene is possibly TRBD1 (5 bases). The length of the CDR3 is 15 residues. Looked up from germline, CDR1 is MGHDK and CDR2 is SYGVNS. Between the trimmed V and J ends, which lost 3 bases and 5 bases, there was a span of 16 bases. CDR3 sequence (DNA): TGTGCCAGCAGTGATAACGGCAGGGAGTATACTGAAGCTTTCTTT. Amino acid sequence: CASSDNGREYTEAFF.

CDR3 residues: CAWSMGQNNLQPQHF. The CDR3, as DNA: TGTGCCTGGAGTATGGGACAGAACAATCTCCAGCCCCAGCATTTT. This chain connects TRBV30 to TRBJ1-5; TRBD1 aligns across 7 bases. CDR3 length: 15 amino acids. The V and J ends lost 2 bases and 7 bases, in that order; junction bases with no gene match: 11. Germline values: CDR1 GTSNPN, CDR2 SVGIG (reference sequence).

The V gene is TRBV10-3, the J gene TRBJ2-7; perhaps TRBD1 as D (6 bases). This CDR3 has 12 residues. V gave up 6 bases and J gave up 3 bases, with 9 bases separating them. CDR1 is ENHRY, CDR2 SYGVKD, per germline. CDR3 sequence reads: CAISLQGYEQYF. CDR3 DNA: TGTGCCATCAGCTTACAGGGCTACGAGCAGTACTTC.

The CDR3 loop reads CASLNTGANVLTF. CDR3 nucleotides: TGTGCCAGCCTCAATACAGGGGCCAACGTCCTGACTTTC. V gene TRBV7-2 combines with J gene TRBJ2-6, with no clear D. The V and J ends lost 8 bases and 4 bases respectively, with 9 bases between them. Germline CDR1 is SGHTA and CDR2 is FQGNSA. The CDR3 runs 13 residues.

The rearrangement uses TRBV29-1 and TRBJ2-5, with D possibly matching TRBD1 (5 bases). This CDR3 has 12 residues. From germline, CDR1 is SQVTM and CDR2 ANQGSEA. Trimming cost V 7 bases and J 2 bases, with 11 bases left between them. The CDR3: CSAATEQETQYF. The CDR3 bases are TGCAGCGCGGCGACAGAACAAGAGACCCAGTACTTC.

This clone has just one count. The chain is built from TRBV19 and TRBJ2-3; weak D call: TRBD2 (7 bases). Germline values: CDR1 LNHDA, CDR2 SQIVND (reference sequence). Trimming took off 5 bases at V and 6 bases at J, with 15 bases between the two ends. The length of the CDR3 is 14 residues. CDR3 sequence: CASSLEGGHDTQYF. DNA for the CDR3: TGTGCCAGTAGTCTCGAGGGGGGGCACGATACGCAGTATTTT.

The chain links TRBV18 to TRBJ2-7; TRBD1 matches 7 bases. V lost 3 bases to trimming and J lost 5 bases; unmatched junction nucleotides: 10. CDR1 is KGHSH, CDR2 LQKENI, per germline. The CDR3 has 15 residues. CDR3 protein: CASSPTGQEANEQYF. The CDR3 region has the DNA TGTGCCAGCTCACCCACCGGACAGGAGGCTAACGAGCAGTACTTC.

Turning to this clone: An end of the junction does not agree with germline; a read error may underlie this. The chain combines TRBV7-2 with TRBJ1-3, with TRBD1 as a possible D gene (5 bases). Germline loops: CDR1 SGHTA, CDR2 FQGNSA. The length of the CDR3 is 16 residues. The CDR3 DNA reads as TGTGCCAGCAGCGTAGCGGGGGGGGGAGCTGGAAACACCATATATTTT. Its translation: CASSVAGGGAGNTIYF.

The chain couples TRBV7-3 to TRBJ2-3; no clear D gene. Trimming took off 5 bases at V and 1 base at J, with 10 bases between the two ends. This CDR3 has 14 amino acids. In germline, CDR1 is SGHTA, CDR2 FQGTGA. CDR3 residues: CASSRRIRTDTQYF. In DNA form, the CDR3 reads TGTGCCAGCAGCCGCCGCATACGCACAGATACGCAGTATTTT.

The chain joins TRBV5-5 to TRBJ2-1; D ambiguous. The V and J ends lost 0 bases and 0 bases respectively, with 22 bases between them. Per the germline V gene, CDR1 is SGHKS and CDR2 is YYEKEE (reference sequence). The CDR3 runs to 20 residues. The CDR3, as DNA: TGTGCCAGCAGCTTGGTGTCCCCGCAGGCTATACCAAGCTCCTACAATGAGCAGTTCTTC. It is translated as CASSLVSPQAIPSSYNEQFF.

This chain joins TRBV10-3 and TRBJ2-5, with 13 bases identical to TRBD2. Germline lookup yields CDR1 ENHRY and CDR2 SYGVKD. V was clipped by 6 bases and J by 7 bases; unmatched bases: 8. The CDR3 consists of 15 residues. CDR3 sequence reads: CAIRPGLAGRVTQYF. The CDR3 region has the DNA TGTGCCATCAGACCGGGACTAGCGGGGAGGGTGACCCAGTACTTC.

J is TRBJ1-1 and V is TRBV5-6; D not resolved. Trimming pared 0 bases from V and 0 bases from J, leaving 9 bases between. This CDR3 comprises 15 residues. Germline V lookup: CDR1 SGHDT, CDR2 YYEEEE. The CDR3 DNA is TGTGCCAGCAGCTTGGGGTACAGATTGAACACTGAAGCTTTCTTT. Its translation is CASSLGYRLNTEAFF.

The chain has TRBV11-2 and TRBJ1-2; a weak D match, TRBD1 (5 bases). CDR1 SGHAT and CDR2 FQNNGV come from the germline V gene. Deletions cut 5 bases from V and 5 bases from J, with 18 bases between. The CDR3 has 15 residues. The CDR3 nucleotides are TGTGCCAGCAGCGCGCGGGGGAATCGGGATTATGGCTACACCTTC. It yields the protein CASSARGNRDYGYTF.

This chain connects TRBV10-1 to TRBJ2-1, with 10 bases matching TRBD2. This CDR3 is built from 16 residues. From germline, CDR1 is WNHNN and CDR2 SYGVQD (reference sequence). The J segment lost 7 bases and the V segment lost 3 bases, leaving 9 bases of the junction unmatched. Here the CDR3 DNA reads TGCGCCAGCAGTGACCAAAGTAGCGGGGGGTTAAATGAGCAGTTCTTC. Translation: CASSDQSSGGLNEQFF.

The V gene is TRBV29-1, the J gene TRBJ1-4, with D unresolved. This CDR3 is 13 amino acids long. V was clipped by 7 bases and J by 6 bases, with 15 bases between them. From germline, CDR1 is SQVTM and CDR2 ANQGSEA. The CDR3 nucleotides are TGCAGCGCCGCCGGTGGTGGAGATGAAAAACTGTTTTTT. This sequence encodes CSAAGGGDEKLFF. The full variable domain, completed using reference TRBV29-1 and TRBJ1-4, is SAVISQKPSRDICQRGTSLTIQCQVDSQVTMMFWYRQQPGQSLTLIATANQGSEATYESGFVIDKFPISRPNLTFSTLTVSNMSPEDSSIYLCSAAGGGDEKLFFGSGTQLSVL.

This clone was detected once. Its ends do not fully match the called genes, so a read error is possible. V gene TRBV9 combines with J gene TRBJ2-7, with D possibly being TRBD1 (5 bases). From germline, CDR1 is SGDLS and CDR2 YYNGEE. This CDR3 is 15 amino acids long. The CDR3 coding sequence is TGTGCCGGCAGCGTAGGTTACAGGCTTGGCTACGAGCAGTACTTC. This codes for CAGSVGYRLGYEQYF.

V is TRBV11-3 and J is TRBJ2-7; D is unresolved. V shed 4 bases and J shed 2 bases, with 12 bases lying between them. Germline V gene data show CDR1 as SGHNT and CDR2 as YENEEA. The CDR3 runs to 14 residues. This chain's CDR3 is CASSSRGLTYEQYF. The CDR3 region has the DNA TGTGCCAGCAGCTCCAGAGGTCTCACCTACGAGCAGTACTTC.

This clone has a single count. The chain uses TRBV29-1 and TRBJ2-1; TRBD2 matches 8 bases. This CDR3 is 16 amino acids long. V shed 5 bases and J 7 bases; nucleotides not matched to a gene: 16. Looked up from germline, CDR1 is SQVTM and CDR2 is ANQGSEA. CDR3 nucleotide sequence: TGCAGCGTTTACGGGGGGGGCGATAAAAAGCTGAATGAGCAGTTCTTC. Translating it yields CSVYGGGDKKLNEQFF.

This sequence joins TRBV16 and TRBJ2-6; either TRBD1 or TRBD2 may supply D (5 bases each). The CDR3 extends over 15 amino acids. Trimming cost V 0 bases and J 4 bases, with 7 bases left between them. CDR1 and CDR2 from the germline V gene are KGHSY and FQNENV. DNA for the CDR3: TGTGCCAGCAGCCAATCGGGGGTAGGGGCCAACGTCCTGACTTTC. Translation gives CASSQSGVGANVLTF.